This TCR beta chain was sequenced during a study of shared clonotypes between healthy human individuals. Study-level background: A donor's plate count was three for CD4 naive and three for CD4 memory; CD8 naive had two and CD8 memory one.

Germline-derived CDR1 and CDR2 are SGHRS and YFSETQ. The V gene lost 0 bases and the J gene lost 8 bases, with 14 bases spanning the gap. There are 14 residues in the CDR3. Sequencing was performed with immunoSEQ multiplex PCR; in TCRdb, only in-frame clones are kept and a portion is missing. The data contain 2 million to 2.5 million clones, approximately 93% of them singletons. The rearrangement uses TRBV5-1 and TRBJ1-2; no clear D gene. The specimen was naive CD4+ T cells from PBMCs. Stated subset: CD45RA+ positively selected. This receptor was identified in a man in his late teens or twenties in good health. Some clones in this sample may be carry-over from other donors' samples. This chain's CDR3 is CASSLEGGKGGYTF. CDR3 DNA sequence: TGCGCCAGCAGCTTGGAGGGAGGGAAGGGCGGCTACACCTTC.